The following is a T cell receptor beta chain sequence with its context. Original data processing: Reference gene primer amplification yielded estimated nucleated cell counts. Only in-frame clones appear in the TCRdb table, and some are missing; sequencing was by immunoSEQ multiplex PCR. V and J calls and clone size are given by that table; D and trimming were obtained from the DNA. This table holds 130,000 or so clones, 84% found once. The source of the sample is a study of blood T cell repertoires in COVID-19. Study context: Italy, Spain and the United States were the sources of the convalescent and acute COVID-19 samples. T cells, B-cell-depleted T cells, or PBMCs provided the cDNA or gDNA that served as material.

V was clipped by 4 bases and J by 10 bases; unmatched bases: 9. The CDR3 has 13 residues. Germline values: CDR1 MDHEN, CDR2 SYDVKM. The source material was peripheral blood. This clonotype was sampled from a man aged 55 to 70 with acute or convalescent COVID-19. This chain connects TRBV28 to TRBJ1-1; 7 nucleotides line up with TRBD1. Here the CDR3 DNA reads TGTGCCAGCAGTTCGACGACAGGGTATGGAGCTTTCTTT. It yields the protein CASSSTTGYGAFF.